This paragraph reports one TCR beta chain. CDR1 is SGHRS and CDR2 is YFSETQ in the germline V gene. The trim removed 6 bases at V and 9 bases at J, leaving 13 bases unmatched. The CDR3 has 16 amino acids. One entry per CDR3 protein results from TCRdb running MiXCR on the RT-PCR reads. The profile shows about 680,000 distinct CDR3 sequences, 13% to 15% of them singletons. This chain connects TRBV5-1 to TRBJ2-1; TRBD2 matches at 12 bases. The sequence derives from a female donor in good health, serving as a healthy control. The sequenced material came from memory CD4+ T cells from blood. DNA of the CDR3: TGCGCCAGCATCTTATGGACTAGCGGGATAAGGGGTGAGCAGTTCTTC. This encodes CASILWTSGIRGEQFF.